Each of the 11 T cell receptor beta chains below was sequenced from the same sample in a study of T cell responses to AZD1222 COVID-19 vaccine. The protocol was immunoSEQ multiplex PCR, while the TCRdb copy is restricted to in-frame clones and leaves out a portion. The profile shows more than 100,000 clones, 88% of them singletons. Here the sequenced sample was peripheral blood, taken on day 0 of AZD1222 vaccination. These TCRs come from an adult in good health.

The chain links TRBV10-2 to TRBJ2-5, with 9 bases lining up with TRBD1. V lost 2 bases, J lost 1 base, and 5 bases stayed unmatched. This CDR3 is built from 16 residues. CDR1 and CDR2 from the germline V gene are WSHSY and SAAADI. As DNA, the CDR3 is TGCGCCAGCAGTGAGCAGGGACAGGGCTTCCAAGAGACCCAGTACTTC. This sequence encodes CASSEQGQGFQETQYF.

The chain employs TRBV19 and TRBJ2-3, with D perhaps TRBD1 (5 bases). The germline gives CDR1 LNHDA, CDR2 SQIVND (reference sequence). Trimming cost V 1 base and J 0 bases, with 8 bases left between them. The CDR3 covers 15 residues. The CDR3 region has the DNA TGTGCCAGTAGTATAGGGGGCTATAGCACAGATACGCAGTATTTT. It codes for CASSIGGYSTDTQYF.

The V call is TRBV2, the J call TRBJ2-3; 11 bases line up with TRBD2. After removal of 7 bases from V and 3 bases from J, the junction contained 12 bases not matched to a gene. Germline V gene data show CDR1 as SNHLY and CDR2 as FYNNEI. The CDR3 runs to 17 residues. The CDR3 region is CASKRFSGGAETDTQYF. The CDR3 coding sequence is TGTGCCAGCAAGAGGTTTAGCGGGGGGGCCGAGACAGATACGCAGTATTTT.

J is TRBJ1-1 and V is TRBV10-1; 9 bases fit TRBD1. The CDR3 covers 13 residues. Germline CDR1 WNHNN, CDR2 SYGVQD (reference sequence). V lost 7 bases, J lost 5 bases, and 5 bases stayed unmatched. The chain's CDR3 is CASTGQGRTEAFF. The CDR3 bases are TGCGCCAGCACAGGACAGGGGAGGACTGAAGCTTTCTTT.

In this sample, this clone turned up a few times. The rearrangement uses TRBV19 and TRBJ1-1, with TRBD1 as a possible D gene (6 bases). V dropped 7 bases and J dropped 5 bases, with 23 bases sitting between them. The CDR3 contains 16 residues. In germline, CDR1 is LNHDA, CDR2 SQIVND (reference sequence). The CDR3 region has the DNA TGTGCCAGTACCACCATGGAGGGAGGAGGGGGGACTGAAGCTTTCTTT. Encoded protein: CASTTMEGGGGTEAFF.

The CDR3 nucleotides are TGTGCCAGTAGTCAGACTAACTATGGCTACACCTTC. It encodes CASSQTNYGYTF. The chain couples TRBV19 to TRBJ1-2; D ambiguous. The CDR3 length is 12 residues. Deletions cut 5 bases from V and 0 bases from J, with 4 bases between. Germline loops: CDR1 LNHDA, CDR2 SQIVND (reference sequence).

V gene TRBV11-2 combines with J gene TRBJ2-2; D is unresolved. The germline CDR1 and CDR2 sequences are SGHAT and FQNNGV. Deletions cut 6 bases from V and 1 base from J, with 3 bases between. The CDR3 consists of 12 residues. The CDR3 loop reads CASRQNTGELFF. In nucleotides, the CDR3 is TGTGCCAGCAGACAGAACACCGGGGAGCTGTTTTTT.

The J gene is TRBJ2-2, the V gene TRBV9; 13 positions match TRBD2. Germline lookup yields CDR1 SGDLS and CDR2 YYNGEE. CDR3 length equals 16 residues. Trimming removed 0 bases from V and 5 bases from J; junction bases left unmatched: 1. In DNA form, the CDR3 reads TGTGCCAGCAGCGTAGCGACTAGCGGGAGGACCGGGGAGCTGTTTTTT. It translates to CASSVATSGRTGELFF.

This clone occurred once. V usage is TRBV19 and J usage is TRBJ1-5; 7 bases are a match to TRBD1. V dropped 6 bases and J dropped 2; count of bases not matched to a gene: 4. This CDR3 spans 14 amino acids. Germline loops: CDR1 LNHDA, CDR2 SQIVND (reference sequence). The CDR3 nucleotides are TGTGCCAGTAGCCAAACAGGGGGCAATCAGCCCCAGCATTTT. It encodes CASSQTGGNQPQHF.

This chain uses TRBV30 with TRBJ1-1; D may be TRBD1 (6 bases). There are 14 residues in the CDR3. Trimming took off 2 bases at V and 5 bases at J, with 15 bases between the two ends. CDR1 is GTSNPN, CDR2 SVGIG, per germline (reference sequence). Written as DNA, the CDR3 is TGTGCCTGGAGTCTCCAGGGGCTGGGAACTGAAGCTTTCTTT. It specifies CAWSLQGLGTEAFF.

This clone occurred a few times. V usage is TRBV21-1 and J usage is TRBJ2-2. TRBV21-1 is a pseudogene. This CDR3 spans 16 amino acids. CDR3 nucleotide sequence: TGTGCCAGCAGCAAAGAGAAGAAAGGCAGAACCGGGGAGCTGTTTTTT. It encodes CASSKEKKGRTGELFF.